The 4 T cell receptor beta chains below were found in one sample sequenced in a study of blood T cell repertoires in COVID-19. Sequencing used immunoSEQ multiplex PCR; TCRdb keeps in-frame clones, though not all of them. The sample includes 200,000 to 300,000 clones, around 90% of them seen just once. The material sequenced was peripheral blood. The receptors stem from a man in his 60s who had recovered from COVID-19.

This chain joins TRBV27 and TRBJ1-6; TRBD1 agrees at 12 bases. The CDR3 loop spans 15 amino acids. Unmatched junction bases numbered 11, after V lost 5 bases and J lost 15 bases. Germline V gene lookup returns CDR1 MNHEY and CDR2 SMNVEV (reference sequence). CDR3 in DNA: TGTGCCAGCAGTCGACCGGGACAGGGGGCCTTAAGCCTCCACTTT. Its translation: CASSRPGQGALSLHF.

The CDR3 region is CASSPSRSSNQPQHF. In DNA form, the CDR3 reads TGTGCCAGCAGTCCCTCGAGGTCTAGCAATCAGCCCCAGCATTTT. The rearrangement links TRBV4-2 to TRBJ1-5, with D unresolved. Germline V gives CDR1 LGHNA, CDR2 YNFKEQ. The CDR3 consists of 15 residues. Trimming took 6 bases from V and 0 from J, leaving 12 bases between them.

The gene calls are TRBV10-3 and TRBJ1-2; D might be TRBD1 (5 bases). The germline V gene encodes CDR1 ENHRY and CDR2 SYGVKD. The germline V and J ends were trimmed by 6 bases and 4 bases, with 6 bases remaining between them. This CDR3 is 11 amino acids long. The CDR3 loop reads CAIRDSYGYTF. The CDR3 DNA reads TGTGCCATCAGAGACAGCTATGGCTACACCTTC.

This clone occurred a few times. The V and J genes are TRBV6-4 and TRBJ1-5; D not resolved. The CDR3 totals 14 residues. V gave up 3 bases and J gave up 0 bases, with 6 bases separating them. CDR1 MRHNA and CDR2 SNTAGT come from the germline V gene. In DNA, the CDR3 is TGTGCCAGCAGTGAGGCCCCTAGCAATCAGCCCCAGCATTTT. This translates into CASSEAPSNQPQHF.